The count of the clone carrying this T cell receptor (beta chain) is one. The antigen is unknown. The assay was immunoSEQ multiplex PCR, and TCRdb's table has in-frame clones only and misses some. The table includes tens of thousands of clones, 75% to 90% detected once. This record comes from a study of OX40 agonist ivuxolimab in advanced cancers. Study overall: In this trial design, patients received ivuxolimab intravenously at 0.01 to 10 mg/kg every 2 weeks.

General study results and limits: Blood T cells, both CD4+ and CD8+, expanded clonally by week 6 at 0.1 to 3.0 mg/kg. The expanded peripheral T cells' antigen specificity was not determined.

Trimming took 4 bases from V and 6 from J, leaving 10 bases between them. The CDR3 contains 12 residues. Germline V gene lookup returns CDR1 SGDLS and CDR2 YYNGEE. This receptor was obtained from an adult with an advanced solid tumor such as melanoma, head and neck, liver or kidney cancer. The source material was CD4+ or CD8+ T cells sorted from blood, sampled in a trial of the OX40 agonist ivuxolimab. J is TRBJ1-2 and V is TRBV9, with D perhaps matching TRBD1 (6 bases). The CDR3, as DNA: TGTGCCAGCAGCACACGGACAGATGGCTACACCTTC. Translated: CASSTRTDGYTF.